This is a list of T cell receptor beta chains from one sample in a study of patients and donors after allogeneic stem cell transplantation. TCRdb recomputed calls from the RT-PCR reads with MiXCR, one row per CDR3 protein. The sample has approximately 170,000 distinct CDR3 sequences, 24% seen once. Sequencing used blood, either unsorted or a sorted T cell fraction (not recorded which). All receptors derive from a human donor who was either an allogeneic HSCT recipient or a stem cell or donor lymphocyte infusion donor (not recorded which). It is not recorded whose cells these are; they may come from a transplant donor. The CDR3 runs from the conserved cysteine through the conserved F or W. The D gene is left open where the match is weak. Clone size is not always given. Where it is, it says once, few, many or a class for expanded clones.

abundance,v_gene,j_gene,d_gene,CDR3nt,CDR3aa
NA,TRBV12-3/TRBV12-4,TRBJ2-7,TRBD2,TGTGCCAGCAGGTCGACCGGGAGGCACGAGCAGTACTTC,CASRSTGRHEQYF
many,TRBV7-2,TRBJ1-5,NA,TGTGCCAGCAGCTTAATGGGTAATCAGCCCCAGCATTTT,CASSLMGNQPQHF
few,TRBV12-3/TRBV12-4,TRBJ2-7,NA,TGTGCCAGCAGTGTCCCTGCAGCAGGTTCCTACGAGCAGTACTTC,CASSVPAAGSYEQYF
few,TRBV20-1,TRBJ1-1,NA,TGCAGTGCTAGTCCCGGACCCGCCGCGGACACTGAAGCTTTCTTT,CSASPGPAADTEAFF
NA,TRBV5-1,TRBJ2-5,NA,TGCGCCAGCAGCTTGGTAGTAGGGACAGAGACCCAGTACTTC,CASSLVVGTETQYF
NA,TRBV27,TRBJ1-2,NA,TGTGCCAGCAGTCCCAACCCCCCCACATCGGGCTACACCTTC,CASSPNPPTSGYTF
few,TRBV12-3/TRBV12-4,TRBJ1-6,NA,TGTGCCAGCAGTTTGGTGGGGCTTGCTAATTCACCCCTCCACTTT,CASSLVGLANSPLHF
few,TRBV7-9,TRBJ1-4,NA,TGTGCGGCGAACGGTGCAACTAATGAAAAACTGTTTTTT,CAANGATNEKLFF
NA,TRBV5-1,TRBJ2-7,NA,TGCGCCAGCAGCTTGCGGGAGTTCTACGAGCAGTACTTC,CASSLREFYEQYF
many,TRBV10-3,TRBJ1-1,NA,TGTGCCATCAGTGAGAAGGGTCTGACTGAAGCTTTCTTT,CAISEKGLTEAFF
few,TRBV5-5,TRBJ2-1,NA,TGTGCCAGCAGCTCGCTCGGAAGGGGCGATGAGCAGTTCTTC,CASSSLGRGDEQFF
few,TRBV7-9,TRBJ1-5,NA,TGTGCCAGCAGCTCCCCCGGGGACTTCAATCAGCCCCAGCATTTT,CASSSPGDFNQPQHF
few,TRBV29-1,TRBJ1-1,NA,TGCAGCGTTGGGCGCAGGCTTGATCAGAACACTGAAGCTTTCTTT,CSVGRRLDQNTEAFF
NA,TRBV6-2/TRBV6-3,TRBJ2-7,NA,TGTGCCAGCAGTACTTCCTCCCCCCTTTACGAGCAGTACTTC,CASSTSSPLYEQYF
once,TRBV29-1,TRBJ2-3,NA,TGCAGCGTTGTTTACCCTACGCAGTATTTT,CSVVYPTQYF
NA,TRBV6-6,TRBJ2-7,NA,TGTGCCAGCACTGGGGGGTCCTCCTACGAGCAGTACTTC,CASTGGSSYEQYF
NA,TRBV7-6,TRBJ2-1,TRBD1,TGTGCCAGCAGCTTAGGGACAGGGATCAATGAGCAGTTCTTC,CASSLGTGINEQFF
NA,TRBV6-5,TRBJ2-7,NA,TGTGCCAGCAGGAATGGGGGTAGCTCCTACGAGCAGTACTTC,CASRNGGSSYEQYF
NA,TRBV20-1,TRBJ1-4,TRBD1,TGCAGTGCCGCCATATCAGGGGGGCGTTGGGAAAAACTGTTTTTT,CSAAISGGRWEKLFF
few,TRBV7-2,TRBJ1-6,TRBD1,TGTGCCAGCAGCCGACAGGGGAGCTCCTATAATTCACCCCTCCACTTT,CASSRQGSSYNSPLHF